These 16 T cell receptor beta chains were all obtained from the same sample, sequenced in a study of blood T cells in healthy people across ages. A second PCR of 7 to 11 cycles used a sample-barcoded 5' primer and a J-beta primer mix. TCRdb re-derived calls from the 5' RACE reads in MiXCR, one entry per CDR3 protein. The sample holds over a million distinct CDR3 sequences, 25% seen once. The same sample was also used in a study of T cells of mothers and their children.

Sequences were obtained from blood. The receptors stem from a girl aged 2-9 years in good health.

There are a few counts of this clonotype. In DNA form, the CDR3 reads TGTGCCAGCAACAATAGGGCCGGCAGTATAGGGCAGTACTTC. Translated: CASNNRAGSIGQYF. V is TRBV6-5 and J is TRBJ2-7; D ambiguous. There are 14 residues in the CDR3. V was shortened by 7 bases and J by 9 bases, with 22 bases between the two germline ends. The germline V gene has CDR1 MNHEY and CDR2 SVGAGI.

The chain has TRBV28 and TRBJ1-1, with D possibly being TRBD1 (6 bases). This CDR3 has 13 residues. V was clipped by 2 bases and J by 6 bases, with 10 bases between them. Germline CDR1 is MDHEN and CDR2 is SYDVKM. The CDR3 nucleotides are TGTGCCAGCAGTTTAACAGGGCAGGCTGAAGCTTTCTTT. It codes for CASSLTGQAEAFF.

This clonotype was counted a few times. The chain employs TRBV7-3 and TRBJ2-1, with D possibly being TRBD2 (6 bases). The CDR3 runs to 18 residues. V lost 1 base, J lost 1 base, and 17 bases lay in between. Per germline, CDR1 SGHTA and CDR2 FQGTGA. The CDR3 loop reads CASSLNRGTRSSYNEQFF. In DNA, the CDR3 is TGTGCCAGCAGCTTAAATCGGGGGACCCGGAGTTCCTACAATGAGCAGTTCTTC.

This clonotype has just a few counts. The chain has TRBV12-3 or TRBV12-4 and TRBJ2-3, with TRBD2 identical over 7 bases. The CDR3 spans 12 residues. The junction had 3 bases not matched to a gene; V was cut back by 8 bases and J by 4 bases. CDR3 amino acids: CASGGGADTQYF. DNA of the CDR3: TGTGCCAGCGGCGGGGGTGCAGATACGCAGTATTTT.

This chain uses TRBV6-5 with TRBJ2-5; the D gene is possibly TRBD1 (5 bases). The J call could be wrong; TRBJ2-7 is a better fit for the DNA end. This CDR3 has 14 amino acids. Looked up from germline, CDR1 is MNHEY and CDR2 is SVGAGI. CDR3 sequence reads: CASSYSNRYYEQYF. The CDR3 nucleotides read TGTGCCAGCAGTTACTCGAACAGGTACTACGAGCAGTACTTC.

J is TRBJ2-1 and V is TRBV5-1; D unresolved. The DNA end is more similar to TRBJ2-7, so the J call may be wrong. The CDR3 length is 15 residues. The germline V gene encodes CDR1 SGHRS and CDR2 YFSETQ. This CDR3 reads CASSTRHETVYEQYF. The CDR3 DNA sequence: TGCGCCAGCAGCACAAGACACGAAACGGTCTACGAGCAGTACTTC.

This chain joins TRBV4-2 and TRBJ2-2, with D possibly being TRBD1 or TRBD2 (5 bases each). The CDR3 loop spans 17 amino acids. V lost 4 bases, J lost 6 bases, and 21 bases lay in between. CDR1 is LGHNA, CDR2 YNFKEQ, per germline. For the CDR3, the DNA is TGTGCCAGCAGCCCTATAGCACCCGGGACCACTGCCGGGGAGCTGTTTTTT. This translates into CASSPIAPGTTAGELFF.

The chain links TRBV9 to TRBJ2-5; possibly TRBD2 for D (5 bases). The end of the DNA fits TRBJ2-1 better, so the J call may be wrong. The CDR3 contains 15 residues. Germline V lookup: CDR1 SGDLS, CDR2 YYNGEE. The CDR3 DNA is TGTGCCAGCAACCCAGGAGGAAATGCCATCGATGAGCAGTTCTTC. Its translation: CASNPGGNAIDEQFF.

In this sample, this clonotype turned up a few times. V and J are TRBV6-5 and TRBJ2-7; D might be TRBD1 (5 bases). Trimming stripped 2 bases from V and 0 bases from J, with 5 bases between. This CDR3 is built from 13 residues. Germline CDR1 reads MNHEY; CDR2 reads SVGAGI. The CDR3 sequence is CASSYGHSYEQYF. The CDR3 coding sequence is TGTGCCAGCAGTTACGGACACTCCTACGAGCAGTACTTC.

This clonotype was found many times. This CDR3 reads CASSPLGPPLHF. CDR3 nucleotide sequence: TGTGCCAGCAGCCCTCTGGGTCCACCCCTCCACTTT. The chain employs TRBV4-2 and TRBJ1-6, with D uncertain. This CDR3 is built from 12 residues. CDR1 and CDR2 from the germline V gene are LGHNA and YNFKEQ. Trimming removed 4 bases at V and 11 bases at J, with 9 bases between.

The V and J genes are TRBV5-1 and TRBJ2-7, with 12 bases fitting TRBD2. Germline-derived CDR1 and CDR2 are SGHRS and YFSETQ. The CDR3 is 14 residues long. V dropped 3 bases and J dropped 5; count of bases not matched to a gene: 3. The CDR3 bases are TGCGCCAGCAGCTGGACTAGCGGGAAGGACGAGCAGTACTTC. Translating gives CASSWTSGKDEQYF.

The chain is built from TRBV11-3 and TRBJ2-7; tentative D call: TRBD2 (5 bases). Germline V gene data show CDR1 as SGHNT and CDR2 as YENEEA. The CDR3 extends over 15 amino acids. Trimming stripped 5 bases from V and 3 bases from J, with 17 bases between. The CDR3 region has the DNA TGTGCCAGCAGCCCTATTTGGGTACGGGACTACGAGCAGTACTTC. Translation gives CASSPIWVRDYEQYF.

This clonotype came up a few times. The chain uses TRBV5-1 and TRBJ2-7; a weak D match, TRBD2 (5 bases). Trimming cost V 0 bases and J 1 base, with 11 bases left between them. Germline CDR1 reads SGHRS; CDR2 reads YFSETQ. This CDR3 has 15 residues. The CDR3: CASSLARLQSYEQYF. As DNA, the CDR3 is TGCGCCAGCAGCTTGGCTCGACTACAATCCTACGAGCAGTACTTC.

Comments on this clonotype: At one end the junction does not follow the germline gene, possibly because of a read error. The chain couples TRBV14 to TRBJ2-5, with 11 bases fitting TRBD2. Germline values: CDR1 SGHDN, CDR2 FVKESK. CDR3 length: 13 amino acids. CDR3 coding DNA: TGTGCCAGCAGCTCAGCGGGACTAGCGGACAAGTTCTTC. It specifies CASSSAGLADKFF. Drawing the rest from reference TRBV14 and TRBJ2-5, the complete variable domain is EAGVTQFPSHSVIEKGQTVTLRCDPISGHDNLYWYRRVMGKEIKFLLHFVKESKQDESGMPNNRFLAERTGGTYSTLKVQPAELEDSGVYFCASSSAGLADKFFGPGTRLLVL.

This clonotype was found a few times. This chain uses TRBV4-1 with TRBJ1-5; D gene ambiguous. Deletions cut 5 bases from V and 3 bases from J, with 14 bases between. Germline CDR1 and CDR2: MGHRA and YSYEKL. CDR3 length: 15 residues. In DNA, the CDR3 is TGCGCCAGCAGCAGTTTCCCCGACTCCAATCAGCCCCAGCATTTT. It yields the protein CASSSFPDSNQPQHF.

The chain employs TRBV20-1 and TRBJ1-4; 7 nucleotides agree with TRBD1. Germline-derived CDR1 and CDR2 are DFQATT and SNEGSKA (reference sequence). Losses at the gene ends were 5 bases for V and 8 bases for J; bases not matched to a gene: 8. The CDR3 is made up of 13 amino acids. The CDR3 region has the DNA TGCAGTGCTCCCGACAGGGTGGAAGAAAAACTGTTTTTT. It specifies CSAPDRVEEKLFF.